This record covers a single TCR beta chain. The target antigen is unknown. Method: immunoSEQ multiplex PCR; TCRdb's copy keeps in-frame clones and lacks some. Of about 350,000 clones in the sample, around 90% were seen once. The data are from a study of cytomegalovirus exposure and HLA in healthy donors. Background on the study: The 120 or so validation repertoires were produced on the same platform as the roughly 690 repertoires of the first cohort. This was reported in a later analysis. Whole-study results and caveats: Specificity for CMV antigens was confirmed in vitro for a few of the CMV-associated chains.

CDR3 size: 13 residues. CDR1 is MNHEY, CDR2 SVGAGI, per germline. The V and J ends lost 6 bases and 6 bases, in that order; junction bases with no gene match: 4. This TCR was sampled from a woman in her twenties or thirties in good health and CMV-seropositive. The chain is built from TRBV6-5 and TRBJ2-1; the match to TRBD2 covers 8 bases. Source material: PBMCs. CDR3 sequence reads: CASSYGTSNEQFF. The CDR3 DNA reads as TGTGCCAGCAGCTACGGGACTAGCAATGAGCAGTTCTTC.